The sequence of this T cell receptor beta chain was determined in a study of T cells after yellow fever vaccination. Study-wide results and limits: Boosting was followed by the reappearance of most primary-vaccination clones (less than 98% CD4, 70% to 90% CD8). Secondary responses were weaker yet peaked faster, day 5 versus 15.

This clonotype has only a few counts. Its antigen is not identified. Universal primer sites and UMIs were introduced during 5'RACE template-switching synthesis of TCR cDNA. TCRdb re-called the 5' RACE reads through MiXCR, storing one row per CDR3 protein. The table includes around 340,000 distinct CDR3 sequences, under 15% detected once. This CDR3 spans 14 amino acids. The germline V gene encodes CDR1 SGHRS and CDR2 YFSETQ. V was cut by 1 base and J by 9 bases, with 11 bases left in between. This chain uses TRBV5-1 with TRBJ1-6; no firm D call. The clonotype originates from a man younger than 35 who received the YFV17D yellow fever vaccine. This specimen consisted of CD4+ T cells sorted from PBMCs, obtained 15 days after the yellow fever booster vaccination. CDR3 bases: TGCGCCAGCAGCTTGATACCGTCCCCTTCACCCCTCCACTTT. This sequence encodes CASSLIPSPSPLHF.